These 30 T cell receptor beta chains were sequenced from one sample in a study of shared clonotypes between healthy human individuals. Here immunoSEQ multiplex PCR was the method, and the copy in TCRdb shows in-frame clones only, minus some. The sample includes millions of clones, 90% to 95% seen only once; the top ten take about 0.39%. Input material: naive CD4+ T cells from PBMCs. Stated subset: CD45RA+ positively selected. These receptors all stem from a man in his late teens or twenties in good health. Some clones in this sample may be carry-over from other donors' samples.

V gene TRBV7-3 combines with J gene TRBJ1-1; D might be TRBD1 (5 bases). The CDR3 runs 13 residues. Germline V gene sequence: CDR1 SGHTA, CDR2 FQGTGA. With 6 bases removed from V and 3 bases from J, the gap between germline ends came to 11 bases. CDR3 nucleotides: TGTGCCAGCAGGGCAGGGCTTGACACTGAAGCTTTCTTT. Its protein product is CASRAGLDTEAFF.

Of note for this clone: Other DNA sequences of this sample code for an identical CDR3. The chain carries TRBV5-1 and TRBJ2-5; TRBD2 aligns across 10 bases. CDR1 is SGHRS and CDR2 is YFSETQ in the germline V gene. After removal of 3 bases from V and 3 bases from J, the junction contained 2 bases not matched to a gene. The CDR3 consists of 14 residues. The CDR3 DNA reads TGCGCCAGCAGCTCCGGGACTAGCGAAGAGACCCAGTACTTC. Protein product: CASSSGTSEETQYF.

CDR3 nucleotides: TGTGCCAGCAGCCGGAGGGCCGTGACCGGGGAGCTGTTTTTT. This translates into CASSRRAVTGELFF. The chain carries TRBV5-4 and TRBJ2-2; TRBD2 is a possible D gene (6 bases). Trimming cost V 4 bases and J 5 bases, with 12 bases left between them. CDR1 SGHNT and CDR2 YYREEE come from the germline V gene (reference sequence). This CDR3 region has 14 residues.

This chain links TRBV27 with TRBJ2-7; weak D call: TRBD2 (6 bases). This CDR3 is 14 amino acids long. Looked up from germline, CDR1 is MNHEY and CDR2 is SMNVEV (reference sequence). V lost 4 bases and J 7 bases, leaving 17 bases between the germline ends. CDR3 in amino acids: CASSSTGTAGEQYF. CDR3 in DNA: TGTGCCAGCAGTTCGACCGGGACTGCAGGAGAGCAGTACTTC.

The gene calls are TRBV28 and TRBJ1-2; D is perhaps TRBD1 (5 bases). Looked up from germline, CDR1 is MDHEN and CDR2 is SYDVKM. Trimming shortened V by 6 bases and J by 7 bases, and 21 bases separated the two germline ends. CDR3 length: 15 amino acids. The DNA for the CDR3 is TGTGCCAGCAGCCGAGAACACCGGGACTTACTTGGCTACACCTTC. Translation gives CASSREHRDLLGYTF.

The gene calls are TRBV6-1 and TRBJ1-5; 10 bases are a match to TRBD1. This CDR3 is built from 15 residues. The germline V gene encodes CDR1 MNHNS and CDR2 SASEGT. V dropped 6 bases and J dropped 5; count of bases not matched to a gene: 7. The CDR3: CASRATDRGDQPQHF. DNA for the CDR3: TGTGCCAGCAGGGCAACGGACAGGGGGGATCAGCCCCAGCATTTT.

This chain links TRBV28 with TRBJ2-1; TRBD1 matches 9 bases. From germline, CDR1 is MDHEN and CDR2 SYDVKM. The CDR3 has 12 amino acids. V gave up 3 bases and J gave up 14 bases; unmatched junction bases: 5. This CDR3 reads CASSLGDREKFF. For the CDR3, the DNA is TGTGCCAGCAGTTTGGGGGACAGGGAGAAGTTCTTC.

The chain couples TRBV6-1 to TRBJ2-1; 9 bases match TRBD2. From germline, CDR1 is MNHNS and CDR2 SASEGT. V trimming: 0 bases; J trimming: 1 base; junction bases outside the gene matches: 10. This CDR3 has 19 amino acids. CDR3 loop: CASSEAASASGDSYNEQFF. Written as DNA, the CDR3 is TGTGCCAGCAGTGAAGCGGCCAGTGCTAGCGGGGATTCCTACAATGAGCAGTTCTTC.

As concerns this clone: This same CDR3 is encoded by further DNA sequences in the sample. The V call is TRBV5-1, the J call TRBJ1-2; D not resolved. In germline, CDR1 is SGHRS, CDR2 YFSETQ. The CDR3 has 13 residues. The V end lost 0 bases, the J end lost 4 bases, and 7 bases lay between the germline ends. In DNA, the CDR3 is TGCGCCAGCAGCTTGGAAGGGCCCTATGGCTACACCTTC. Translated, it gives CASSLEGPYGYTF.

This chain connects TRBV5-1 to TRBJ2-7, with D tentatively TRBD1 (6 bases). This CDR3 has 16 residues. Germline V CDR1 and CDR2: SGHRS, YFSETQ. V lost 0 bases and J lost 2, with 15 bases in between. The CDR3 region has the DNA TGCGCCAGCAGCTTGGGATCTGGGGGCATGACCTACGAGCAGTACTTC. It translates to CASSLGSGGMTYEQYF.

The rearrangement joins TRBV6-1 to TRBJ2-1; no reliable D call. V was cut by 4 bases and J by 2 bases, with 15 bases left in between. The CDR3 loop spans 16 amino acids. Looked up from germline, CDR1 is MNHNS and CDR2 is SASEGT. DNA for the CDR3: TGTGCCAGCAGTGGATTGCTCGCGAAAACCTACAATGAGCAGTTCTTC. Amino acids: CASSGLLAKTYNEQFF.

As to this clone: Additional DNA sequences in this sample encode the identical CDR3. The CDR3 protein is CASSSPGRGTGELFF. The CDR3 region has the DNA TGTGCCAGCAGTTCTCCCGGCAGGGGGACCGGGGAGCTGTTTTTT. The rearrangement uses TRBV28 and TRBJ2-2, with 7 bases aligning to TRBD1. With 4 bases clipped from V and 5 bases from J, the junction kept 7 bases outside the gene matches. The germline gives CDR1 MDHEN, CDR2 SYDVKM. The CDR3 contains 15 residues.

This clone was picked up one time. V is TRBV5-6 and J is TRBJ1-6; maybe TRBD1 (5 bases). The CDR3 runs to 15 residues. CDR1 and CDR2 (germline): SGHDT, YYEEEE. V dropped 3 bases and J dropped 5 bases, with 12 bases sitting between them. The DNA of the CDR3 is TGTGCCAGCAGCTCGCGGGGCGGCAATAATTCACCCCTCCACTTT. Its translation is CASSSRGGNNSPLHF.

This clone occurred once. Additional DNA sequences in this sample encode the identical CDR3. The CDR3 spells CASSEVSYEQYF. DNA of the CDR3: TGTGCCAGCAGTGAAGTCTCCTACGAGCAGTACTTC. This rearrangement joins TRBV6-1 to TRBJ2-7; D uncertain. This CDR3 is 12 amino acids long. The V and J ends lost 1 base and 0 bases respectively, with 1 base between them. CDR1 is MNHNS and CDR2 is SASEGT in the germline V gene.

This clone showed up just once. In DNA form, the CDR3 reads TGTGCCAGCAGCTTGGGGCAGGGGGCTTCACCCCTCCACTTT. Translating gives CASSLGQGASPLHF. The chain has TRBV5-6 and TRBJ1-6; TRBD1 aligns across 8 bases. Germline V lookup: CDR1 SGHDT, CDR2 YYEEEE. V shed 0 bases, J shed 9 bases, and the junction held 2 bases outside the gene matches. The CDR3 is 14 amino acids.

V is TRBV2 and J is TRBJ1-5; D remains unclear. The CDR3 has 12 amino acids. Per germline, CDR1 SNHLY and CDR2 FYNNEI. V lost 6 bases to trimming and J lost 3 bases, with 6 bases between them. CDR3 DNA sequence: TGTGCCAGCAGGGACGACAATCAGCCCCAGCATTTT. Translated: CASRDDNQPQHF.

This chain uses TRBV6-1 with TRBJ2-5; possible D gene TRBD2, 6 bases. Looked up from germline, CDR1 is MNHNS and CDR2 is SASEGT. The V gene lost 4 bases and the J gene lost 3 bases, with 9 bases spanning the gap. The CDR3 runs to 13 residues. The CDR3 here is CASSAGLKETQYF. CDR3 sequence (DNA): TGTGCCAGCAGTGCGGGACTTAAAGAGACCCAGTACTTC.

The CDR3 here is CATSMVTDTQYF. Here the CDR3 DNA reads TGTGCCACCAGCATGGTTACAGATACGCAGTATTTT. This chain links TRBV15 with TRBJ2-3; no clear D. Deletions cut 4 bases from V and 3 bases from J, with 5 bases between. The CDR3 covers 12 residues. Germline-derived CDR1 and CDR2 are LNHNV and YYDKDF (reference sequence).

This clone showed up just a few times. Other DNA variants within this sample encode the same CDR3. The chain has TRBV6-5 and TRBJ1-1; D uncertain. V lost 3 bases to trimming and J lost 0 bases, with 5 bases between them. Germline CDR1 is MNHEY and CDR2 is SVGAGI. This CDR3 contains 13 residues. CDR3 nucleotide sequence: TGTGCCAGCAGTTATGAATTGAACACTGAAGCTTTCTTT. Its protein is CASSYELNTEAFF.

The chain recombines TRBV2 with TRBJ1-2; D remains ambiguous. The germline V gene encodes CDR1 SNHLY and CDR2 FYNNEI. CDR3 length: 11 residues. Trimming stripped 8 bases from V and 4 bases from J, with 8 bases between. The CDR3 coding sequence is TGTGCCAGCCGGTACGGCTATGGCTACACCTTC. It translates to CASRYGYGYTF. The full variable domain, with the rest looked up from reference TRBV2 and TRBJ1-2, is EPEVTQTPSHQVTQMGQEVILRCVPISNHLYFYWYRQILGQKVEFLVSFYNNEISEKSEIFDDQFSVERPDGSNFTLKIRSTKLEDSAMYFCASRYGYGYTFGSGTRLTVV.

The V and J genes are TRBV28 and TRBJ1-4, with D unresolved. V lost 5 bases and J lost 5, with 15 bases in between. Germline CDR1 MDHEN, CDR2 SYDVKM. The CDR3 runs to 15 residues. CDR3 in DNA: TGTGCCAGCAGTCTTATGGGGTCCACGAATGAAAAACTGTTTTTT. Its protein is CASSLMGSTNEKLFF.

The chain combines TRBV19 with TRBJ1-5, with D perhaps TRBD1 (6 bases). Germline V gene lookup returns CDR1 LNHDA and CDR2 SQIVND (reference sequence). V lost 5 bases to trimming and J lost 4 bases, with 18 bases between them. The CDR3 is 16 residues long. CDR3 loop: CASSHRVPDRNQPQHF. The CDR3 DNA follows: TGTGCCAGTAGTCACAGGGTCCCCGACAGGAATCAGCCCCAGCATTTT.

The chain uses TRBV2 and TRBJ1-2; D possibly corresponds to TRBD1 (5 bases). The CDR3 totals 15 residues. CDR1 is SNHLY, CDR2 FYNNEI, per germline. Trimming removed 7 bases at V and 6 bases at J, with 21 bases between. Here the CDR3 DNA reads TGTGCCAGCATAAATAAGGACACACGGAGGAATGGCTACACCTTC. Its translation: CASINKDTRRNGYTF.

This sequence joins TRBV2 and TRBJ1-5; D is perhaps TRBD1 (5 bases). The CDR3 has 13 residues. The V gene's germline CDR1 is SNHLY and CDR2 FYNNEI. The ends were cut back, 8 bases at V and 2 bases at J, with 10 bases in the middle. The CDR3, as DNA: TGTGCCAGCGGCTGGGGGGGCAATCAGCCCCAGCATTTT. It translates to CASGWGGNQPQHF. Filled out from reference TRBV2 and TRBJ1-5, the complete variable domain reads EPEVTQTPSHQVTQMGQEVILRCVPISNHLYFYWYRQILGQKVEFLVSFYNNEISEKSEIFDDQFSVERPDGSNFTLKIRSTKLEDSAMYFCASGWGGNQPQHFGDGTRLSIL.

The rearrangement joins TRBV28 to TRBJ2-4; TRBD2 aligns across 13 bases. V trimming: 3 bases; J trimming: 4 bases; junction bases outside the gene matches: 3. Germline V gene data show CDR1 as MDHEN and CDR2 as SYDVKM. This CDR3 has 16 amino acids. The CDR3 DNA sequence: TGTGCCAGCAGTTTGGGGACTAGCGGGACGAAAAACATTCAGTACTTC. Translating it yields CASSLGTSGTKNIQYF.

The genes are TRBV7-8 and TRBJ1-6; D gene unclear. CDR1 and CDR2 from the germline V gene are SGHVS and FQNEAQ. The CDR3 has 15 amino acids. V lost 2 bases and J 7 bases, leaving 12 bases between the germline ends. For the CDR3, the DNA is TGTGCCAGCAGCTTAATGGGCCAACTGAATTCACCCCTCCACTTT. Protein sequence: CASSLMGQLNSPLHF.

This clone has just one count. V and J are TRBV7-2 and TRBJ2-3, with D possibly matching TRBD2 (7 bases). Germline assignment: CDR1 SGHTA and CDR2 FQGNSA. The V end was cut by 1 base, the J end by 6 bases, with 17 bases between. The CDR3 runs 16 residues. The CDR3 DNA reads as TGTGCCAGCAGCTTAGTTGGGGGGGCAGGACACGATACGCAGTATTTT. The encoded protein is CASSLVGGAGHDTQYF.

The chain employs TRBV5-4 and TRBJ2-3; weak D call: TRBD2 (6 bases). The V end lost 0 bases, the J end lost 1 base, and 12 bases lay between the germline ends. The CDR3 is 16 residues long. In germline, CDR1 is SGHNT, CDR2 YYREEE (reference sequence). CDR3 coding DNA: TGTGCCAGCAGCTTGGTGGTGGGGGGAGGCACAGATACGCAGTATTTT. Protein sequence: CASSLVVGGGTDTQYF.

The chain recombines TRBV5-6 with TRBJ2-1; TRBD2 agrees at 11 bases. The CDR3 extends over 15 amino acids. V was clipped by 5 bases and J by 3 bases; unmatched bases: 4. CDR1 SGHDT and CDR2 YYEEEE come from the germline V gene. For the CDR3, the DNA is TGTGCCAGCAGTAGGCTAGCGGGAGGCTACAATGAGCAGTTCTTC. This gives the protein CASSRLAGGYNEQFF. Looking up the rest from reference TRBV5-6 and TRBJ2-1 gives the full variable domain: DAGVTQSPTHLIKTRGQQVTLRCSPKSGHDTVSWYQQALGQGPQFIFQYYEEEERQRGNFPDRFSGHQFPNYSSELNVNALLLGDSALYLCASSRLAGGYNEQFFGPGTRLTVL.

CDR3 loop: CASSQDLGREFDEQYF. The DNA for the CDR3 is TGTGCCAGCAGCCAAGATTTAGGGCGGGAGTTCGACGAGCAGTACTTC. The genes are TRBV4-2 and TRBJ2-7; 7 bases are shared with TRBD2. The CDR3 covers 16 residues. V shed 0 bases, J shed 5 bases, and the junction held 10 bases outside the gene matches. From germline, CDR1 is LGHNA and CDR2 YNFKEQ.